The 32 T cell receptor beta chains in this list originate from one sample, sequenced in a study of Ad26.COV2.S vaccination and SARS-CoV-2 variants. Using immunoSEQ multiplex PCR, the repertoire was profiled, and TCRdb retains in-frame clones only, with some absent. The repertoire includes roughly 100,000 clones, about three quarters of them detected once, and 15% to 20% sits in the top ten. The specimen was peripheral blood, collected after recovery from COVID-19. These receptors all come from a human donor who had recovered from COVID-19.

The chain uses TRBV7-2 and TRBJ1-4; no clear D. V shed 2 bases and J shed 4 bases, with 8 bases lying between them. The CDR3 extends over 14 amino acids. The germline CDR1 and CDR2 sequences are SGHTA and FQGNSA. CDR3 DNA: TGTGCCAGCAGCTTATACAGTCGTAATGAAAAACTGTTTTTT. Translation gives CASSLYSRNEKLFF.

The chain employs TRBV28 and TRBJ2-2, with D hard to call. This CDR3 is built from 15 residues. Trimming took 0 bases from V and 5 from J, leaving 10 bases between them. Germline V lookup: CDR1 MDHEN, CDR2 SYDVKM. CDR3 amino acids: CASSLWADRTGELFF. The CDR3 nucleotides are TGTGCCAGCAGTTTATGGGCTGACCGTACCGGGGAGCTGTTTTTT.

The rearrangement joins TRBV5-4 to TRBJ2-3, with D possibly matching TRBD2 (5 bases). CDR3 length equals 14 residues. The V and J ends lost 3 bases and 2 bases respectively, with 10 bases between them. Germline CDR1 and CDR2: SGHNT and YYREEE (reference sequence). The CDR3: CASSSSGITDTQYF. DNA of the CDR3: TGTGCCAGCAGCTCGAGCGGCATCACAGATACGCAGTATTTT.

The rearrangement uses TRBV19 and TRBJ1-2; D unresolved. V lost 6 bases and J 4 bases, leaving 12 bases between the germline ends. Germline V CDR1 and CDR2: LNHDA, SQIVND (reference sequence). The CDR3 length is 13 residues. The CDR3 DNA sequence: TGTGCCAGTAGCTCTGGGTCCTTCTATGGCTACACCTTC. Its protein product is CASSSGSFYGYTF.

V gene TRBV5-1 combines with J gene TRBJ1-5; possibly TRBD1 for D (5 bases). Trimming took off 0 bases at V and 2 bases at J, with 12 bases between the two ends. Germline CDR1 reads SGHRS; CDR2 reads YFSETQ. This CDR3 spans 16 amino acids. DNA of the CDR3: TGCGCCAGCAGCTTGGGGGGACGTTTGGGCAATCAGCCCCAGCATTTT. It encodes CASSLGGRLGNQPQHF.

This rearrangement joins TRBV7-2 to TRBJ2-1, with TRBD2 identical over 16 bases. Germline CDR1 is SGHTA and CDR2 is FQGNSA. With V trimmed by 5 bases and J by 5 bases, 9 bases remained unmatched. This CDR3 has 18 amino acids. The CDR3 DNA is TGTGCCAGCAGCGTCGGGACTAGCGGGGGGGGTCGCAACAATGAGCAGTTCTTC. Its protein is CASSVGTSGGGRNNEQFF.

V usage is TRBV3-1 (or the pseudogene TRBV3-2) and J usage is TRBJ2-3; 9 bases match TRBD2. Germline V gene sequence: CDR1 LGHDT, CDR2 YNNKEL (reference sequence). The CDR3 has 16 amino acids. V lost 0 bases and J lost 5; bases outside the gene matches: 6. The CDR3 nucleotides read TGTGCCAGCAGCCAAGATCTAGCGGGGTCGAAAGATACGCAGTATTTT. Its translation: CASSQDLAGSKDTQYF.

This clone was recorded only once. This chain links TRBV7-9 with TRBJ1-1; no clear D gene. The V gene lost 1 base and the J gene lost 5 bases, with 5 bases spanning the gap. This CDR3 contains 12 residues. Germline V CDR1 and CDR2: SEHNR, FQNEAQ (reference sequence). The CDR3 spells CASSLVRTEAFF. The CDR3 nucleotides read TGTGCCAGCAGCTTAGTCAGGACTGAAGCTTTCTTT.

The chain is built from TRBV11-1 and TRBJ2-5; unclear D gene. In germline, CDR1 is SGHAT, CDR2 FQDESV (reference sequence). V shed 1 base and J shed 3 bases, with 6 bases lying between them. The CDR3 is 13 residues long. CDR3 sequence (DNA): TGTGCCAGCAGCTTAGATAGGGAAGAGACCCAGTACTTC. It translates to CASSLDREETQYF. Together with reference TRBV11-1 and TRBJ2-5, the CDR3 gives the full variable domain: EAEVAQSPRYKITEKSQAVAFWCDPISGHATLYWYRQILGQGPELLVQFQDESVVDDSQLPKDRFSAERLKGVDSTLKIQPAELGDSAMYLCASSLDREETQYFGPGTRLLVL.

The rearrangement joins TRBV2 to TRBJ2-1; TRBD1 might be the D (6 bases). Trimming left V 7 bases short and J 0 bases short, with 16 bases between. The CDR3 consists of 16 residues. Germline-derived CDR1 and CDR2 are SNHLY and FYNNEI. This CDR3 reads CASTLDRLGSYNEQFF. The CDR3 nucleotides are TGTGCCAGCACCCTAGACAGGTTGGGCTCCTACAATGAGCAGTTCTTC.

The chain combines TRBV10-3 with TRBJ1-2; D is undetermined. CDR1 is ENHRY and CDR2 is SYGVKD in the germline V gene. V lost 2 bases and J 8 bases, leaving 12 bases between the germline ends. The CDR3 is made up of 13 amino acids. This CDR3 is CAISEGPNLGYTF. The CDR3 region has the DNA TGTGCCATCAGTGAGGGACCAAATCTCGGCTACACCTTC.

The rearrangement joins TRBV5-4 to TRBJ1-1; weak D call: TRBD1 (5 bases). This CDR3 has 16 residues. Trimming stripped 1 base from V and 0 bases from J, with 13 bases between. Germline loops: CDR1 SGHNT, CDR2 YYREEE (reference sequence). The DNA for the CDR3 is TGTGCCAGCAGCTTGAAGGTAGGGGCTTTGAACACTGAAGCTTTCTTT. Protein product: CASSLKVGALNTEAFF.

This clone was observed a single time. This sequence joins TRBV28 and TRBJ2-7, with 7 bases matching TRBD1. The CDR3 spans 14 residues. Per the germline V gene, CDR1 is MDHEN and CDR2 is SYDVKM. With 4 bases clipped from V and 4 bases from J, the junction kept 7 bases outside the gene matches. CDR3 loop: CASSSGQTLYEQYF. The DNA of the CDR3 is TGTGCCAGCAGTTCGGGACAGACCCTTTACGAGCAGTACTTC.

The V call is TRBV7-2, the J call TRBJ2-1; D unclear. Germline CDR1 reads SGHTA; CDR2 reads FQGNSA. Deletions cut 5 bases from V and 6 bases from J, with 17 bases between. The CDR3 has 15 amino acids. The CDR3 sequence is CASSPGRVGVNEQFF. CDR3 nucleotide sequence: TGTGCCAGCAGCCCTGGTAGGGTGGGTGTCAATGAGCAGTTCTTC.

The DNA of the CDR3 is TGTGCCAGCAGCGTAACGTGGGTGCAGTACTTC. It specifies CASSVTWVQYF. The chain joins TRBV5-5 to TRBJ2-7; unclear D gene. Germline V lookup: CDR1 SGHKS, CDR2 YYEKEE (reference sequence). The CDR3 covers 11 residues. V shed 4 bases and J shed 9 bases, with 11 bases lying between them.

The gene calls are TRBV18 and TRBJ2-2; TRBD1 aligns across 9 bases. Germline V gives CDR1 KGHSH, CDR2 LQKENI. After removal of 0 bases from V and 4 bases from J, the junction contained 6 bases not matched to a gene. This CDR3 has 17 residues. CDR3: CASSPPTGGLGTGELFF. The CDR3 bases are TGTGCCAGCTCACCACCGACAGGGGGGCTAGGCACCGGGGAGCTGTTTTTT.

The chain couples TRBV10-3 to TRBJ1-1; 8 nucleotides align to TRBD1. V lost 6 bases and J lost 2; bases outside the gene matches: 5. The germline V gene encodes CDR1 ENHRY and CDR2 SYGVKD. The CDR3 loop spans 14 amino acids. CDR3 nucleotides: TGTGCCATCAGGGAAGGACAGGGAAACACTGAAGCTTTCTTT. Amino acid sequence: CAIREGQGNTEAFF.

In its sample, this clone was seen once. The chain recombines TRBV19 with TRBJ1-1; D might be TRBD1 (5 bases). The CDR3 covers 11 residues. V dropped 4 bases and J dropped 8 bases, with 8 bases sitting between them. Germline lookup yields CDR1 LNHDA and CDR2 SQIVND (reference sequence). The CDR3 loop reads CASSRGPEAFF. CDR3 coding DNA: TGTGCCAGTAGTAGGGGACCGGAAGCTTTCTTT.

This clone was found once. The CDR3 region has the DNA TGCGCCAGCAGCTTGGGAGTGTGGGCAGAGCAGTACTTC. Its translation is CASSLGVWAEQYF. J is TRBJ2-7 and V is TRBV5-1; no clear D gene. Germline values: CDR1 SGHRS, CDR2 YFSETQ. Trimming stripped 0 bases from V and 7 bases from J, with 11 bases between. CDR3 length equals 13 residues.

The chain recombines TRBV10-1 with TRBJ2-3; D ambiguous. Trimming removed 3 bases at V and 7 bases at J, with 14 bases between. Per germline, CDR1 WNHNN and CDR2 SYGVQD (reference sequence). This CDR3 has 14 residues. The DNA of the CDR3 is TGCGCCAGCAGTGAAACCGGCCCCCTCAATACGCAGTATTTT. Amino acid sequence: CASSETGPLNTQYF.

The chain employs TRBV6-1 and TRBJ2-3; 12 nucleotides match TRBD2. Germline V gives CDR1 MNHNS, CDR2 SASEGT. V trimming: 2 bases; J trimming: 2 bases; junction bases outside the gene matches: 8. This CDR3 spans 18 amino acids. DNA of the CDR3: TGTGCCAGCAGTGAAAACATCCTAGCGGGGGGGCACACAGATACGCAGTATTTT. Encoded protein: CASSENILAGGHTDTQYF.

The genes are TRBV27 and TRBJ1-6; 9 nucleotides line up with TRBD1. Germline CDR1 MNHEY, CDR2 SMNVEV (reference sequence). Trimming cost V 5 bases and J 6 bases; bases outside gene matches: 5. The CDR3 has 15 amino acids. The CDR3 here is CASSTGQGGNSPLHF. DNA of the CDR3: TGTGCCAGCAGTACGGGACAGGGAGGTAATTCACCCCTCCACTTT.

The chain recombines TRBV5-4 with TRBJ1-1, with D unclear. CDR3 length: 13 residues. The V gene's germline CDR1 is SGHNT and CDR2 YYREEE (reference sequence). V shed 3 bases and J shed 3 bases, with 9 bases lying between them. The CDR3 spells CASSWSADTEAFF. The CDR3, as DNA: TGTGCCAGCAGCTGGTCAGCGGACACTGAAGCTTTCTTT.

In DNA form, the CDR3 reads TGTGCCAGCAGTTTATTTTCCATTGGGGGACTCTACGAGCAGTACTTC. This codes for CASSLFSIGGLYEQYF. V and J are TRBV27 and TRBJ2-7; D might be TRBD2 (6 bases). Germline loops: CDR1 MNHEY, CDR2 SMNVEV (reference sequence). V lost 1 base to trimming and J lost 3 bases, with 16 bases between them. This CDR3 spans 16 amino acids.

The chain employs TRBV3-1 (or the pseudogene TRBV3-2) and TRBJ1-2; possibly TRBD1 for D (6 bases). Germline CDR1 LGHDT, CDR2 YNNKEL (reference sequence). There are 15 residues in the CDR3. The germline V and J ends were trimmed by 0 bases and 3 bases, with 11 bases remaining between them. CDR3 sequence reads: CASSQEGAWDYGYTF. DNA for the CDR3: TGTGCCAGCAGCCAAGAGGGGGCTTGGGACTATGGCTACACCTTC.

This clone has a handful of counts. This chain joins TRBV3-1 (or the pseudogene TRBV3-2) and TRBJ1-1, with TRBD1 matching over 8 bases. Germline V gene lookup returns CDR1 LGHDT and CDR2 YNNKEL (reference sequence). Trimming at V came to 2 bases and at J to 10 bases, leaving 9 bases not matched to a gene. The CDR3 totals 14 residues. The CDR3 loop is CASSQYGQGAGAFF. The CDR3 bases are TGTGCCAGCAGCCAATATGGACAGGGAGCTGGAGCTTTCTTT.

Points on this clone: The sample has other DNA sequences that encode this CDR3 too. The chain has TRBV5-1 and TRBJ2-1; 7 bases fit TRBD1. Per germline, CDR1 SGHRS and CDR2 YFSETQ. V was clipped by 4 bases and J by 6 bases; unmatched bases: 4. The CDR3 totals 13 residues. The DNA for the CDR3 is TGCGCCAGCAGCGAACCAGGGGGCAATGAGCAGTTCTTC. Translated: CASSEPGGNEQFF.

The V and J genes are TRBV5-1 and TRBJ1-6; D call uncertain. V lost 4 bases and J lost 5, with 10 bases in between. This CDR3 has 14 amino acids. Germline V gene data show CDR1 as SGHRS and CDR2 as YFSETQ. The CDR3 DNA sequence: TGCGCCAGCAGCCAGACGGAGAATAATTCACCCCTCCACTTT. This codes for CASSQTENNSPLHF.

V usage is TRBV11-2 and J usage is TRBJ1-2, with TRBD1 identical over 10 bases. J gave up 8 bases and V 5 bases, and 14 bases lay outside the gene matches. Germline V gene lookup returns CDR1 SGHAT and CDR2 FQNNGV. The CDR3 loop spans 16 amino acids. For the CDR3, the DNA is TGTGCCAGCAGCCAGAAATACGATGGGACAGGGGACGGCTACACCTTC. Its protein product is CASSQKYDGTGDGYTF. Complete variable domain (other parts from reference TRBV11-2 and TRBJ1-2): EAGVAQSPRYKIIEKRQSVAFWCNPISGHATLYWYQQILGQGPKLLIQFQNNGVVDDSQLPKDRFSAERLKGVDSTLKIQPAKLEDSAVYLCASSQKYDGTGDGYTFGSGTRLTVV.

CDR3 bases: TGCGCCAGCAGCTTGTCTTCGGTAAGGGACACTGAAGCTTTCTTT. It specifies CASSLSSVRDTEAFF. The V call is TRBV5-1, the J call TRBJ1-1, with D unresolved. The CDR3 is 15 residues long. Germline CDR1 reads SGHRS; CDR2 reads YFSETQ. V dropped 1 base and J dropped 3 bases, with 13 bases sitting between them.

The CDR3 loop is CATETGLGNQPQHF. The DNA for the CDR3 is TGTGCCACGGAAACAGGGCTAGGCAATCAGCCCCAGCATTTT. The chain joins TRBV10-3 to TRBJ1-5, with D possibly being TRBD1 (6 bases). The germline V gene encodes CDR1 ENHRY and CDR2 SYGVKD. V was trimmed by 10 bases and J by 2 bases, leaving 15 bases between them. There are 14 residues in the CDR3.

The J gene is TRBJ1-1, the V gene TRBV28, with 8 bases identical to TRBD1. Germline lookup yields CDR1 MDHEN and CDR2 SYDVKM. V was pared by 8 bases and J by 4 bases, with 9 bases of the junction left unmatched. This CDR3 is built from 14 residues. The CDR3 nucleotides read TGTGCCAGCGTGGGGACAGGAACTGGCACTGAAGCTTTCTTT. Translating gives CASVGTGTGTEAFF.